This T cell receptor beta chain originates from a study of blood T cell repertoires in COVID-19. Looking at the study overall: PBMCs, B-cell-depleted T cells, or T cells were the source of the cDNA or gDNA that made up the material.

This clone has only one observation. Authors' processing steps: Amplification from reference gene primers served as the basis for estimated nucleated cell counts. The table came from immunoSEQ multiplex PCR; TCRdb's copy has only in-frame clones and leaves some out. Clone size and V and J calls were adopted from that table, with D and trimming inferred from the DNA. The sample holds about 53,000 clones, around 87% seen once. Trimming cost V 2 bases and J 4 bases; bases outside gene matches: 7. Germline CDR1 SGHTA, CDR2 FQGTGA. The CDR3 spans 15 residues. The chain links TRBV7-3 to TRBJ2-7; the match to TRBD1 covers 8 bases. Input material: peripheral blood. The clonotype was recovered from a man aged 45-65 years with acute or convalescent COVID-19. The CDR3 bases are TGTGCCAGCAGCTTAGCGGGACAGGCGATTTACGAGCAGTACTTC. Its protein product is CASSLAGQAIYEQYF.